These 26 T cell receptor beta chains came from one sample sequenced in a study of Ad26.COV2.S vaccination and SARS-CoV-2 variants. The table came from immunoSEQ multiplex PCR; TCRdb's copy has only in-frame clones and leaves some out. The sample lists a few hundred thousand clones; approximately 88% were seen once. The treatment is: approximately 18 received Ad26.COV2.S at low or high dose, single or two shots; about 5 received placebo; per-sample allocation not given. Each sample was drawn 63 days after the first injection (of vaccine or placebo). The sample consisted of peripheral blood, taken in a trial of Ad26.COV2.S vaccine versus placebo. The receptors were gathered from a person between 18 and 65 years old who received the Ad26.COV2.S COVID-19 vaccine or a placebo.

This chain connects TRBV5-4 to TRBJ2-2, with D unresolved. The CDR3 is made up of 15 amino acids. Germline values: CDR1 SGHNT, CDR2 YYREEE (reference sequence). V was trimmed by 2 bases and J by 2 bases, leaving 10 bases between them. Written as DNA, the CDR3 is TGTGCCAGCAGCTTTAGCCACACCAACACCGGGGAGCTGTTTTTT. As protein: CASSFSHTNTGELFF.

CDR3 sequence (DNA): TGTGCCAGCAGTTTAGACGTGTTTGGTCGTGAAAAACTGTTTTTT. Its protein product is CASSLDVFGREKLFF. V usage is TRBV27 and J usage is TRBJ1-4, with D uncertain. V lost 2 bases and J lost 7, with 14 bases in between. The CDR3 runs 15 residues. Germline-derived CDR1 and CDR2 are MNHEY and SMNVEV (reference sequence). Looking up the rest from reference TRBV27 and TRBJ1-4 gives the full variable domain: EAQVTQNPRYLITVTGKKLTVTCSQNMNHEYMSWYRQDPGLGLRQIYYSMNVEVTDKGDVPEGYKVSRKEKRNFPLILESPSPNQTSLYFCASSLDVFGREKLFFGSGTQLSVL.

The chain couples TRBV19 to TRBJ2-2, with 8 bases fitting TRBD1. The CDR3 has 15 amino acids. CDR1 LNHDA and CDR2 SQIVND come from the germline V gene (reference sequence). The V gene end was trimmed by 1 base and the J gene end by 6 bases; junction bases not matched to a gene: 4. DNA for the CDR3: TGTGCCAGTAGTATAGGAGACAGGGGATCCGGGGAGCTGTTTTTT. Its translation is CASSIGDRGSGELFF.

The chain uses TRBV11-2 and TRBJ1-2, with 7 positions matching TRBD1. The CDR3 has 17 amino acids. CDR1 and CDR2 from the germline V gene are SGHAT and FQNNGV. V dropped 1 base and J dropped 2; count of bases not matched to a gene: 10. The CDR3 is CASSLVVDRWENYGYTF. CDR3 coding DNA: TGTGCCAGCAGCTTAGTGGTGGACAGGTGGGAGAACTATGGCTACACCTTC.

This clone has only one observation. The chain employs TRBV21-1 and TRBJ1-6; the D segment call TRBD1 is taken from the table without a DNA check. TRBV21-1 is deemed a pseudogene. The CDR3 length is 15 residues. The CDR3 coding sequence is TGTGCCAGCAGCAAGATTGACAGAATCCCATCACCCCTCCACTTT. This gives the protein CASSKIDRIPSPLHF.

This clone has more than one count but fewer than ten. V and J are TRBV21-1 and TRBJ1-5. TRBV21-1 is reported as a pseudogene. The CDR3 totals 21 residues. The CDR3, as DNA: TGTGCCAGCAGCAAAGCCGCTCTTCAGGAACACACCTCGAGGGGCAATCAGCCCCAGCATTTT. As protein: CASSKAALQEHTSRGNQPQHF.

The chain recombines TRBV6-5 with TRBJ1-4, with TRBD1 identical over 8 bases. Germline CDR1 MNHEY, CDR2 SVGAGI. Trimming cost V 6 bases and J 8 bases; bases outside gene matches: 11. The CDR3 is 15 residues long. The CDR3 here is CASSQRTGRSEKLFF. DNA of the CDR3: TGTGCCAGCAGCCAAAGGACAGGGAGATCAGAAAAACTGTTTTTT.

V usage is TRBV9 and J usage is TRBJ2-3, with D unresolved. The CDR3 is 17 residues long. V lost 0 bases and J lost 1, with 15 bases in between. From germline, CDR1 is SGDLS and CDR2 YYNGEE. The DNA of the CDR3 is TGTGCCAGCAGCGTAGCCTTGACAACCCCGGGCACAGATACGCAGTATTTT. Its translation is CASSVALTTPGTDTQYF. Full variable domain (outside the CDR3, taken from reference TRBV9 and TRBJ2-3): DSGVTQTPKHLITATGQRVTLRCSPRSGDLSVYWYQQSLDQGLQFLIQYYNGEERAKGNILERFSAQQFPDLHSELNLSSLELGDSALYFCASSVALTTPGTDTQYFGPGTRLTVL.

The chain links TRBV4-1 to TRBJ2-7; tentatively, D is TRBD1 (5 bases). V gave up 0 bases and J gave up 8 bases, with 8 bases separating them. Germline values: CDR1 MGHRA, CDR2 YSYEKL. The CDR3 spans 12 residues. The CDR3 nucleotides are TGCGCCAGCAGCCAAGATACAGGCAAGCAGTACTTC. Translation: CASSQDTGKQYF.

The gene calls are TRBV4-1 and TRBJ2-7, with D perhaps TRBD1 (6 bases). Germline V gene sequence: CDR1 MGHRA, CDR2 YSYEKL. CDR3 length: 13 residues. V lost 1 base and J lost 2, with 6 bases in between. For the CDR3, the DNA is TGCGCCAGCAGCCAAGGACAGGCCTACGAGCAGTACTTC. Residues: CASSQGQAYEQYF.

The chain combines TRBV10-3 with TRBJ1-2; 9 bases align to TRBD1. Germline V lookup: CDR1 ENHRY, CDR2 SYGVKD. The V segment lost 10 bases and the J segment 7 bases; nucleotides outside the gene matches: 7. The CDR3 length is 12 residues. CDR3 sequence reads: CATTGGESGYTF. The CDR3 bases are TGTGCCACTACAGGGGGCGAAAGTGGCTACACCTTC.

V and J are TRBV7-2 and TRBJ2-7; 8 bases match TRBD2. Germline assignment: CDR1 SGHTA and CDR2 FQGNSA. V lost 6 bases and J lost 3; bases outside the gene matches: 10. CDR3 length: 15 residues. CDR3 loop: CASRSSAGGNYEQYF. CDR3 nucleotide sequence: TGTGCCAGCAGGTCAAGTGCGGGGGGAAACTACGAGCAGTACTTC.

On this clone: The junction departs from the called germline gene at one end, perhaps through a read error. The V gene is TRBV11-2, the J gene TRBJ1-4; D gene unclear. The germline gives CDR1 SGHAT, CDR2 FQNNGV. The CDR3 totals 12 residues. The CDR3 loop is CASSWIDDKLFF. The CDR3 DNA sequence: TGTGCCAGCAGCTGGATAGATGACAAACTGTTTTTT.

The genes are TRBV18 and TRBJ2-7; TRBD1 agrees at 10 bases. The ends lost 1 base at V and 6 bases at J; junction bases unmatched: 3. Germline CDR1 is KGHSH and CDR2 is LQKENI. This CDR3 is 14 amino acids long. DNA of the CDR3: TGTGCCAGCTCACCACGGGGGACAGGGGTCGAGCAGTACTTC. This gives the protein CASSPRGTGVEQYF.

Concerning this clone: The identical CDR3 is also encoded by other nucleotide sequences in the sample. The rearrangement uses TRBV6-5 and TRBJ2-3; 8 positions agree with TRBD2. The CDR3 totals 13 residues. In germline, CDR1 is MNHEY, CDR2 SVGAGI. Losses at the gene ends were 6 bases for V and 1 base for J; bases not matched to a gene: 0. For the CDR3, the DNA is TGTGCCAGCAGGACTAGCGGCACAGATACGCAGTATTTT. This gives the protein CASRTSGTDTQYF.

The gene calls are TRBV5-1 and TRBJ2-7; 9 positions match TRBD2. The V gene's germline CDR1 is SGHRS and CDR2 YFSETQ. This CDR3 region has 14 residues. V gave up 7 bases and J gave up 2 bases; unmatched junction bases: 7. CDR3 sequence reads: CASRSAGGTYEQYF. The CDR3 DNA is TGCGCCAGCCGCTCAGCGGGGGGAACCTACGAGCAGTACTTC. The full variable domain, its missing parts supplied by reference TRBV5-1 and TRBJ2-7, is KAGVTQTPRYLIKTRGQQVTLSCSPISGHRSVSWYQQTPGQGLQFLFEYFSETQRNKGNFPGRFSGRQFSNSRSEMNVSTLELGDSALYLCASRSAGGTYEQYFGPGTRLTVT.

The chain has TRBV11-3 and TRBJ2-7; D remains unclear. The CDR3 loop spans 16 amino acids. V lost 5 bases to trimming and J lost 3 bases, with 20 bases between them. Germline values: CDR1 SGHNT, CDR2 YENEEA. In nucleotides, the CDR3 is TGTGCCAGCAGCGCGAGACGGAACTACCTCAACTACGAGCAGTACTTC. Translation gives CASSARRNYLNYEQYF.

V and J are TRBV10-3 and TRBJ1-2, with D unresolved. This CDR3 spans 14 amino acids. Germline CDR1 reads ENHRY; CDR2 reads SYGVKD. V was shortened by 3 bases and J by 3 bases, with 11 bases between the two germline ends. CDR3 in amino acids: CAISERLAHYGYTF. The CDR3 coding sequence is TGTGCCATCAGTGAACGACTTGCTCACTATGGCTACACCTTC.

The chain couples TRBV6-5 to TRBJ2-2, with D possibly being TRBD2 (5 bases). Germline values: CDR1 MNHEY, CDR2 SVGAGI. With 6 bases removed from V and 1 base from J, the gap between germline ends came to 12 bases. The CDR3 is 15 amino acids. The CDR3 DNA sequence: TGTGCCAGCAGGGCCGCCGGGGTGAACACCGGGGAGCTGTTTTTT. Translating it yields CASRAAGVNTGELFF.

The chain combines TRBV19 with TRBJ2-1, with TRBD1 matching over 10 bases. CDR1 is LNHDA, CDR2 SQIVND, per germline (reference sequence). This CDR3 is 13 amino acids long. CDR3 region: CGAGQGGMGEQFF. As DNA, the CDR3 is TGTGGAGCAGGACAGGGGGGTATGGGTGAGCAGTTCTTC.

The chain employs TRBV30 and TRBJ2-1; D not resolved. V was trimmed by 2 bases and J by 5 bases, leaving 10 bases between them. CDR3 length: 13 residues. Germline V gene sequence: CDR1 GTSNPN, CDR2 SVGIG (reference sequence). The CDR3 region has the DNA TGTGCCTGGAGTAAAGGAGATAACAATGAGCAGTTCTTC. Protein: CAWSKGDNNEQFF.

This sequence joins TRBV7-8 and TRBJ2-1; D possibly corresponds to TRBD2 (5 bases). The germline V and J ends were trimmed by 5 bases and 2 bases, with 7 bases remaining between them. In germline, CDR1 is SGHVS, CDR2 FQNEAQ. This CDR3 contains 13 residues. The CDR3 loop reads CASSPGTYNEQFF. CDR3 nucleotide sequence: TGTGCCAGCAGCCCGGGGACCTACAATGAGCAGTTCTTC. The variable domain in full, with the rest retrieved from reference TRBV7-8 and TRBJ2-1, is GAGVSQSPRYKVAKRGQDVALRCDPISGHVSLFWYQQALGQGPEFLTYFQNEAQLDKSGLPSDRFFAERPEGSVSTLKIQRTQQEDSAVYLCASSPGTYNEQFFGPGTRLTVL.

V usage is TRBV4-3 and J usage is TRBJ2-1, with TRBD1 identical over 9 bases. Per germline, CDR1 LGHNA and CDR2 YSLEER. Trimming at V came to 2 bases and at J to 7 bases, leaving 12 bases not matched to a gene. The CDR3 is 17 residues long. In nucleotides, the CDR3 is TGCGCCAGCAGCCAAAAAAGGGGCGGGACAGGGCGAAATGAGCAGTTCTTC. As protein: CASSQKRGGTGRNEQFF.

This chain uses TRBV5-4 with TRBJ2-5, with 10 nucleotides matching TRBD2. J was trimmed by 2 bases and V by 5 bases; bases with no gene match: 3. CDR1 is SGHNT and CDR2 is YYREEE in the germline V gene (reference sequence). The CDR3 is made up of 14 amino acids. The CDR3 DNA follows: TGTGCCAGCAGGCCTAGCGGGGGACAAGAGACCCAGTACTTC. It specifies CASRPSGGQETQYF.

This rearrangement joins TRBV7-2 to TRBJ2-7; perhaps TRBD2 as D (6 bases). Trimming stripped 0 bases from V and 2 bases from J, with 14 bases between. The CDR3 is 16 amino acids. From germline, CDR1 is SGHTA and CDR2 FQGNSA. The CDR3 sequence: CASSLASGGNPYEQYF. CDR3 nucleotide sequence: TGTGCCAGCAGCTTAGCGTCCGGGGGAAACCCCTACGAGCAGTACTTC.

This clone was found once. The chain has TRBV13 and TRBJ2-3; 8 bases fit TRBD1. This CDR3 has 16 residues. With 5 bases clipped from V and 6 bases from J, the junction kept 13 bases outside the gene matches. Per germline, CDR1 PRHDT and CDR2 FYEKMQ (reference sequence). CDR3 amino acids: CASSRTGIVLRDTQYF. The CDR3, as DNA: TGTGCCAGCAGCCGGACAGGGATTGTTCTGAGGGATACGCAGTATTTT.